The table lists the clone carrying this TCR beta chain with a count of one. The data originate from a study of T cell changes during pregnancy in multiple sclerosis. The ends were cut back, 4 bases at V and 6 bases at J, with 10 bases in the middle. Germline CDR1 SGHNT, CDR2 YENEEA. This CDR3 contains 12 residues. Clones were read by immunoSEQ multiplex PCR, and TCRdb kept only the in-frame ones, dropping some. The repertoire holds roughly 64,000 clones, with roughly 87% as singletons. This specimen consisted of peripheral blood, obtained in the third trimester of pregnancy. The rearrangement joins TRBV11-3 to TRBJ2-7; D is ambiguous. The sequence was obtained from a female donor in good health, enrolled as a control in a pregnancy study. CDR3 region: CASSSATREQYF. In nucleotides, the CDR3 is TGTGCCAGCAGCTCCGCCACTCGCGAGCAGTACTTC. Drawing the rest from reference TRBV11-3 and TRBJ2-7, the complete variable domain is EAGVVQSPRYKIIEKKQPVAFWCNPISGHNTLYWYLQNLGQGPELLIRYENEEAVDDSQLPKDRFSAERLKGVDSTLKIQPAELGDSAVYLCASSSATREQYFGPGTRLTVT.